A single sample is the source of the 26 T cell receptor beta chains below, sequenced in a study of response to subunit inactivated influenza vaccine. Using its own MiXCR run on the RT-PCR reads, TCRdb lists one record per CDR3 protein. This sample has approximately 730,000 distinct CDR3 sequences, with about 14% found just once. The material sequenced was PBMCs from blood, taken less than 15 days before vaccination. These receptors were obtained from a man aged 45-65 years who received an inactivated influenza vaccine.

CDR3 in DNA: TGCAGCGTATGCGGACTAGCGGGAGTACAGTTCTTC. Encoded protein: CSVCGLAGVQFF. This chain uses TRBV29-1 with TRBJ2-1, with 13 bases fitting TRBD2. This CDR3 contains 12 residues. The germline CDR1 and CDR2 sequences are SQVTM and ANQGSEA. Trimming at V came to 6 bases and at J to 13 bases, leaving 6 bases not matched to a gene.

This clonotype was seen repeatedly, ten times or more. The V gene is TRBV29-1, the J gene TRBJ2-2; 12 bases line up with TRBD2. The ends lost 7 bases at V and 12 bases at J; junction bases unmatched: 12. Germline V CDR1 and CDR2: SQVTM, ANQGSEA. This CDR3 has 14 amino acids. This CDR3 is CSAIRLAGDSKLFF. CDR3 DNA: TGCAGCGCGATACGACTAGCGGGGGACTCAAAGCTGTTTTTT.

This clonotype was observed many times. The chain couples TRBV7-2 to TRBJ1-3; the D is unclear. Per germline, CDR1 SGHTA and CDR2 FQGNSA. The V end lost 1 base, the J end lost 4 bases, and 14 bases lay between the germline ends. The CDR3 is made up of 16 amino acids. CDR3 in DNA: TGTGCCAGCAGCTTAGTTCCGGGGATGGGAGGAAACACCATATATTTT. Translation: CASSLVPGMGGNTIYF.

The chain has TRBV12-3 or TRBV12-4 and TRBJ2-2; 7 bases match TRBD2. The CDR3 length is 16 residues. The trim removed 6 bases at V and 5 bases at J, leaving 12 bases unmatched. The CDR3 loop is CASSATSRSQTGELFF. In DNA form, the CDR3 reads TGTGCCAGCAGCGCGACTAGCCGGAGTCAGACCGGGGAGCTGTTTTTT.

This clonotype was recorded a few times. The chain joins TRBV12-3 or TRBV12-4 to TRBJ2-1; 11 bases are shared with TRBD2. Trimming cost V 6 bases and J 7 bases; bases outside gene matches: 5. This CDR3 contains 14 residues. Here the CDR3 reads CASRVSGGGNEQFF. The CDR3 nucleotides read TGTGCCAGCAGAGTTAGCGGGGGGGGGAATGAGCAGTTCTTC.

A few counts support this clonotype. The V gene is TRBV7-9, the J gene TRBJ2-3; D might be TRBD1 (6 bases). CDR1 SEHNR and CDR2 FQNEAQ come from the germline V gene (reference sequence). V lost 7 bases and J lost 4, with 12 bases in between. The length of the CDR3 is 13 residues. CDR3 DNA sequence: TGTGCCAGCAAGCAGGGGTCCGCAGATACGCAGTATTTT. Residues: CASKQGSADTQYF.

In this sample, this clonotype turned up a few times. The chain links TRBV20-1 to TRBJ1-2; tentatively, D is TRBD1 (5 bases). Germline CDR1 and CDR2: DFQATT and SNEGSKA (reference sequence). The CDR3 consists of 14 residues. V dropped 0 bases and J dropped 5 bases, with 13 bases sitting between them. The CDR3 coding sequence is TGCAGTGCTAGAGATCCTTGGGGGACTTATGGCTACACCTTC. Translating gives CSARDPWGTYGYTF.

This clonotype was seen a handful of times. The rearrangement links TRBV7-2 to TRBJ2-1, with 8 nucleotides matching TRBD2. CDR3 size: 13 residues. V dropped 8 bases and J dropped 3; count of bases not matched to a gene: 3. Germline V gene sequence: CDR1 SGHTA, CDR2 FQGNSA. The CDR3 spells CASLTSGYNEQFF. CDR3 coding DNA: TGTGCCAGCCTCACTAGCGGCTACAATGAGCAGTTCTTC.

This chain joins TRBV30 and TRBJ2-5; D is unresolved. The CDR3 extends over 13 amino acids. Trimming pared 0 bases from V and 7 bases from J, leaving 12 bases between. Germline-derived CDR1 and CDR2 are GTSNPN and SVGIG (reference sequence). The CDR3 reads CAWSVVGLGTQYF. The CDR3 DNA reads TGTGCCTGGAGTGTTGTTGGTCTAGGGACCCAGTACTTC.

This clonotype was counted only a few times. V usage is TRBV28 and J usage is TRBJ1-1; D call uncertain. Trimming took off 3 bases at V and 1 base at J, with 12 bases between the two ends. The CDR3 has 15 amino acids. Looked up from germline, CDR1 is MDHEN and CDR2 is SYDVKM. CDR3 DNA: TGTGCCAGCAGTTTGAGGCGCAGGCCGAACACTGAAGCTTTCTTT. This encodes CASSLRRRPNTEAFF. Full variable domain (remainder filled in from reference TRBV28 and TRBJ1-1): DVKVTQSSRYLVKRTGEKVFLECVQDMDHENMFWYRQDPGLGLRLIYFSYDVKMKEKGDIPEGYSVSREKKERFSLILESASTNQTSMYLCASSLRRRPNTEAFFGQGTRLTVV.

The chain joins TRBV20-1 to TRBJ2-7; 11 bases are a match to TRBD2. V shed 0 bases, J shed 3 bases, and the junction held 7 bases outside the gene matches. The CDR3 runs 16 residues. Germline CDR1 reads DFQATT; CDR2 reads SNEGSKA (reference sequence). DNA for the CDR3: TGCAGTGCTAGAGATCGACTAGCGGGACGCTTCTACGAGCAGTACTTC. Protein product: CSARDRLAGRFYEQYF.

This clonotype was detected a few times. For the CDR3, the DNA is TGCGCCAGCAGCCGGGGACAGGGGACGCGAGATCAGCCCCAGCATTTT. It codes for CASSRGQGTRDQPQHF. This chain links TRBV4-1 with TRBJ1-5; 10 positions agree with TRBD1. Germline-derived CDR1 and CDR2 are MGHRA and YSYEKL. This CDR3 comprises 16 residues. J lost 5 bases, V lost 4 bases, and 8 bases had no gene match.

A few counts support this clonotype. This chain connects TRBV20-1 to TRBJ2-1; 7 nucleotides match TRBD2. This CDR3 contains 15 residues. V dropped 2 bases and J dropped 5; count of bases not matched to a gene: 9. In germline, CDR1 is DFQATT, CDR2 SNEGSKA (reference sequence). The CDR3: CSARLPGLKNNEQFF. In nucleotides, the CDR3 is TGCAGTGCTAGACTCCCGGGACTAAAAAACAATGAGCAGTTCTTC.

The J gene is TRBJ2-2, the V gene TRBV28; 14 nucleotides align to TRBD2. The CDR3 consists of 19 residues. Germline trimming cut 6 bases from V and 5 bases from J; bases unmatched to any gene: 14. Germline V gene data show CDR1 as MDHEN and CDR2 as SYDVKM. CDR3 nucleotide sequence: TGTGCCAGCAGCTCACTACCGGGACTAGCGGGGGCGGGAACCGGGGAGCTGTTTTTT. Residues: CASSSLPGLAGAGTGELFF.

V gene TRBV11-2 combines with J gene TRBJ2-2, with a tentative D call TRBD1 (5 bases). V gave up 7 bases and J gave up 4 bases, with 16 bases separating them. The CDR3 contains 15 residues. Germline values: CDR1 SGHAT, CDR2 FQNNGV. This chain's CDR3 is CASTSFQGFTGELFF. CDR3 nucleotides: TGTGCCAGCACCTCCTTCCAGGGTTTCACCGGGGAGCTGTTTTTT.

This clonotype was picked up a small number of times. The chain joins TRBV20-1 to TRBJ2-7; 8 bases are shared with TRBD2. Looked up from germline, CDR1 is DFQATT and CDR2 is SNEGSKA (reference sequence). The V gene end was trimmed by 4 bases and the J gene end by 0 bases; junction bases not matched to a gene: 8. This CDR3 is built from 15 residues. In DNA form, the CDR3 reads TGCAGTGCTACCGGGGGGGGCTCCAGCTCCTACGAGCAGTACTTC. Its protein is CSATGGGSSSYEQYF.

This clonotype was counted only a few times. The chain links TRBV29-1 to TRBJ1-1, with a weak D call TRBD1 (5 bases). The CDR3 contains 14 residues. Per germline, CDR1 SQVTM and CDR2 ANQGSEA. Trimming took off 8 bases at V and 0 bases at J, with 16 bases between the two ends. The CDR3 coding sequence is TGCAGCACTTCAGGAGGAGGGGTGAACACTGAAGCTTTCTTT. Encoded protein: CSTSGGGVNTEAFF. The full variable domain, completed using reference TRBV29-1 and TRBJ1-1, is SAVISQKPSRDICQRGTSLTIQCQVDSQVTMMFWYRQQPGQSLTLIATANQGSEATYESGFVIDKFPISRPNLTFSTLTVSNMSPEDSSIYLCSTSGGGVNTEAFFGQGTRLTVV.

This clonotype showed up many times. This sequence joins TRBV4-3 and TRBJ2-7, with D maybe TRBD1 (6 bases). Trimming shortened V by 0 bases and J by 0 bases, and 12 bases separated the two germline ends. The CDR3 loop spans 16 amino acids. From germline, CDR1 is LGHNA and CDR2 YSLEER. This CDR3 reads CASSQEAQGYSYEQYF. In DNA, the CDR3 is TGCGCCAGCAGCCAAGAGGCGCAGGGGTACTCCTACGAGCAGTACTTC.

This clonotype has only a few counts. The chain uses TRBV12-3 or TRBV12-4 and TRBJ2-1, with D perhaps given as TRBD1 or TRBD2 (5 bases each). The CDR3 extends over 18 amino acids. V lost 7 bases to trimming and J lost 2 bases, with 24 bases between them. CDR3 sequence: CASTNSFGGESPYNEQFF. In DNA, the CDR3 is TGTGCCAGCACCAACTCGTTTGGGGGAGAGTCTCCCTACAATGAGCAGTTCTTC.

This clonotype was observed a few times. The rearrangement joins TRBV7-2 to TRBJ1-1; D is uncertain. The germline V and J ends were trimmed by 6 bases and 6 bases, with 11 bases remaining between them. The germline V gene encodes CDR1 SGHTA and CDR2 FQGNSA. This CDR3 spans 12 amino acids. The CDR3 spells CASSFRTAEAFF. The CDR3 nucleotides read TGTGCCAGCAGTTTTAGGACCGCTGAAGCTTTCTTT.

This chain joins TRBV6-1 and TRBJ2-1; no definite D call. Deletions cut 3 bases from V and 3 bases from J, with 12 bases between. The CDR3 runs to 15 residues. Germline-derived CDR1 and CDR2 are MNHNS and SASEGT. The CDR3 nucleotides are TGTGCCAGCAGTGATCACGGTCCGTTCTACAATGAGCAGTTCTTC. This gives the protein CASSDHGPFYNEQFF.

J is TRBJ2-6 and V is TRBV20-1, with 9 bases lining up with TRBD1. With 1 base clipped from V and 0 bases from J, the junction kept 10 bases outside the gene matches. CDR1 is DFQATT and CDR2 is SNEGSKA in the germline V gene (reference sequence). The CDR3 is made up of 19 amino acids. The CDR3 protein is CSARGAPGQGSSGANVLTF. CDR3 nucleotides: TGCAGTGCTAGAGGCGCTCCGGGACAGGGCTCCTCTGGGGCCAACGTCCTGACTTTC.

The J gene is TRBJ2-7, the V gene TRBV29-1; 10 positions match TRBD1. The CDR3 has 15 amino acids. The germline V gene encodes CDR1 SQVTM and CDR2 ANQGSEA. J was trimmed by 6 bases and V by 1 base; bases with no gene match: 9. CDR3 sequence reads: CSVEGGQGFPPEQYF. DNA of the CDR3: TGCAGCGTTGAAGGGGGACAGGGGTTTCCCCCCGAGCAGTACTTC.

This sequence joins TRBV7-8 and TRBJ2-1, with D tentatively TRBD1 or TRBD2 (6 bases each). The CDR3 totals 14 residues. Germline CDR1 and CDR2: SGHVS and FQNEAQ. Trimming pared 1 base from V and 9 bases from J, leaving 13 bases between. The CDR3 loop is CASSLDRGQGEQFF. For the CDR3, the DNA is TGTGCCAGCAGCTTAGATCGGGGGCAGGGTGAGCAGTTCTTC.

In this sample, this clonotype turned up a few times. The chain employs TRBV11-2 and TRBJ1-6, with 10 bases matching TRBD1. With 0 bases clipped from V and 5 bases from J, the junction kept 4 bases outside the gene matches. This CDR3 region has 17 residues. Per the germline V gene, CDR1 is SGHAT and CDR2 is FQNNGV. Written as DNA, the CDR3 is TGTGCCAGCAGCTTAGAGACAGGGGGCGCGGATAATTCACCCCTCCACTTT. It translates to CASSLETGGADNSPLHF.

This clonotype appeared a few times. CDR3 DNA: TGCGCCAGCAGGACAGGGGCTGACTACGAGCAGTACTTC. It encodes CASRTGADYEQYF. The rearrangement links TRBV10-2 to TRBJ2-7; TRBD1 matches 8 bases. V shed 6 bases, J shed 3 bases, and the junction held 4 bases outside the gene matches. Germline V CDR1 and CDR2: WSHSY, SAAADI. The CDR3 contains 13 residues.